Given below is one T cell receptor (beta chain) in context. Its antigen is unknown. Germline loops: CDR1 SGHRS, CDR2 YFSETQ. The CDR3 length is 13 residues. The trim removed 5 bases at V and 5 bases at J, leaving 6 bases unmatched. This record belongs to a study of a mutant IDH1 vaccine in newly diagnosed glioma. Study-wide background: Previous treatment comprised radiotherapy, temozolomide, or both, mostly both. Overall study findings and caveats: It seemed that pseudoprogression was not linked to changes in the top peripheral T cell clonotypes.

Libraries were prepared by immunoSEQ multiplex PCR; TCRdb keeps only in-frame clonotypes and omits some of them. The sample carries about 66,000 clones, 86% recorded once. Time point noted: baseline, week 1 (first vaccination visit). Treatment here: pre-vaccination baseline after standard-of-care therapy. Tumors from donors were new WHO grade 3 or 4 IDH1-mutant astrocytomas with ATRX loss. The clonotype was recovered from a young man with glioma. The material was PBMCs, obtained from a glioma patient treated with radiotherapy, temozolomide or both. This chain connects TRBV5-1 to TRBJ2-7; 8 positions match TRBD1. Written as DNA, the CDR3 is TGCGCCAGCAGAAGACAGGGGTGGCACGAGCAGTACTTC. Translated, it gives CASRRQGWHEQYF.